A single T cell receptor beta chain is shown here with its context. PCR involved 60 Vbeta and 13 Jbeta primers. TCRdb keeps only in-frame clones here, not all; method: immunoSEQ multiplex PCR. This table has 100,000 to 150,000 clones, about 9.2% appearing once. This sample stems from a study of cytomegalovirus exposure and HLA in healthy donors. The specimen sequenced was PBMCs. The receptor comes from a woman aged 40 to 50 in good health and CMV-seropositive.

The DNA of the CDR3 is TGTGCCAGCAGTGGAGATTCTGATAGCACAGATACGCAGTATTTT. It codes for CASSGDSDSTDTQYF. V and J are TRBV2 and TRBJ2-3; D unclear. The CDR3 is made up of 15 amino acids. Trimming took off 4 bases at V and 0 bases at J, with 11 bases between the two ends. The germline CDR1 and CDR2 sequences are SNHLY and FYNNEI.